Below, one TCR beta chain is given with its context. The antigen remains undetermined. Treatment of patients with chemo-refractory metastatic non-small-cell lung cancer consisted of focal radiation plus CTLA-4 blockade with ipilimumab. This CDR3 contains 15 residues. V lost 2 bases, J lost 8 bases, and 9 bases stayed unmatched. Germline V gene data show CDR1 as SQVTM and CDR2 as ANQGSEA. The sample is drawn from a study of radiotherapy plus CTLA-4 blockade in lung cancer. Study-level information: Disease control reached over 30%, with objective responses in over 15%.

The table came from immunoSEQ multiplex PCR; TCRdb's copy has only in-frame clones and leaves some out. The repertoire holds fewer than 65,000 clones, 75% to 80% seen once, with 2% to 3% in the top ten. Findings and caveats of the study: Expansion of tumor-derived TCR clones was observed in blood after radiotherapy plus ipilimumab.

The source is a human donor with non-small cell lung cancer whose response to radiotherapy plus ipilimumab could not be evaluated. The specimen was peripheral blood, collected from a patient treated with radiotherapy plus ipilimumab. This sequence joins TRBV29-1 and TRBJ2-1, with 10 bases identical to TRBD1. The CDR3 region is CSVEQGTGDADEQFF. In nucleotides, the CDR3 is TGCAGCGTTGAACAAGGGACAGGGGATGCCGATGAGCAGTTCTTC.